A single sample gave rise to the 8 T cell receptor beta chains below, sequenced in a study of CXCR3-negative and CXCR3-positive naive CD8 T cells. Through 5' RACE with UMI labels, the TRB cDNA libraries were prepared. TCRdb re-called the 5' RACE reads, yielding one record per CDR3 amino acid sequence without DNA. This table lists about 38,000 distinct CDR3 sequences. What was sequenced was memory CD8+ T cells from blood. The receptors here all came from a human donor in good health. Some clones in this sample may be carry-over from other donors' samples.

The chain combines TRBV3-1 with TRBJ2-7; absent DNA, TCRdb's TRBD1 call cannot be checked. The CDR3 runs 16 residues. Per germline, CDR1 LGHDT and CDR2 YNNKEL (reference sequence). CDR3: CASSQDEGSEPYEQYF.

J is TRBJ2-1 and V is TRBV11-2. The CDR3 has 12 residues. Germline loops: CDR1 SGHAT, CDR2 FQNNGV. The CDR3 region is CASSFGRTEQFF.

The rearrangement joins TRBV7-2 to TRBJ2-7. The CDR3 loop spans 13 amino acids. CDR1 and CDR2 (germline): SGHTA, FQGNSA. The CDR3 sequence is CASSLVQYYEQYF.

CDR3 sequence reads: CASSWNRDTGELFF. V usage is TRBV6-5 and J usage is TRBJ2-2; TCRdb's assignment of TRBD1 cannot be checked, as there is no DNA. The CDR3 is 14 residues long. The V gene's germline CDR1 is MNHEY and CDR2 SVGAGI.

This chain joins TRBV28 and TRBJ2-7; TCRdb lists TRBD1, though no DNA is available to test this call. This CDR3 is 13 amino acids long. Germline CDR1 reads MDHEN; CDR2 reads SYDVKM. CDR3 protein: CASSPGGAYEQYF.

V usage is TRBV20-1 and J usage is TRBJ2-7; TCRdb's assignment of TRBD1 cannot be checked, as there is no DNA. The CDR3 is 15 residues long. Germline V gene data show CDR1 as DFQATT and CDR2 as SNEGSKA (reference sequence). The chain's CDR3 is CSARVGRDTFYEQYF.

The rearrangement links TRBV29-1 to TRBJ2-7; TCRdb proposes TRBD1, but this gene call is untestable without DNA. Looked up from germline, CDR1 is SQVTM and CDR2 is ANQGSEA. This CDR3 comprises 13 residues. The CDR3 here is CSVEGTGGYEQYF.

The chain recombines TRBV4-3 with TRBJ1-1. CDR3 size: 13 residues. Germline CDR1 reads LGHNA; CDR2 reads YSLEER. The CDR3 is CASSHRGNTEAFF.